Listed below are T cell receptor beta chains from one sample, sequenced in a study of T-cell memory formation after mild COVID-19. TCRdb reanalysed the 5' RACE reads using MiXCR and keeps one entry per CDR3 protein. The repertoire holds over 500,000 distinct CDR3 sequences, with 17% as singletons. Material: PBMCs or a T cell subset sorted from them (not recorded which). Every receptor here comes from an adult woman who had mild COVID-19 (a few samples of this study predate the infection). Cell type and time point are not known. The CDR3 runs from the conserved cysteine through the conserved F or W. The D gene is left open where the match is weak. Clone size, where shown, is once, few, many, or a class for clones that have expanded.

j_call clone_size d_call v_call cdr3_nt cdr3_aa
TRBJ2-1 NA NA TRBV6-5 TGTGCCAGCAGTGTACGGGCGGGTGAGCAGTTCTTC CASSVRAGEQFF
TRBJ2-2 NA TRBD2 TRBV4-3 TGCGCCAGCAGCGAGCCCAGCGGGGCTGCTCCCGGGGAGCTGTTTTTT CASSEPSGAAPGELFF
TRBJ2-1 NA NA TRBV7-2 TGTGCCAGCAGCTTAGAGGTCGGGGTCGCCGGGTTCTTC CASSLEVGVAGFF
TRBJ2-1 NA TRBD2 TRBV5-1 TGCGCCAGCAGCCCTCCAGCGGGGGCAGAGCAGTTCTTC CASSPPAGAEQFF
TRBJ1-1 few TRBD1 TRBV5-1 TGCGCCAGCAGCTTGGGGGCAGGGGGCGTCGACGAAGCTTTCTTT CASSLGAGGVDEAFF
TRBJ2-3 few NA TRBV27 TGTGCCAGCAGTTTATCGGACGTAGATACGCAGTATTTT CASSLSDVDTQYF
TRBJ2-3 NA NA TRBV13 TGTGCCAGCAGGGATGGGGTCACAGATACGCAGTATTTT CASRDGVTDTQYF
TRBJ1-4 NA NA TRBV6-5 TGTGCCAGCAAACCAACCTCCGGGACGGTTGCAACTAATGAAAAACTGTTTTTT CASKPTSGTVATNEKLFF
TRBJ2-2 NA TRBD2 TRBV6-1 TGTGCCAGCAGTTTTAGCGGGGGCTCAACCGGGGAGCTGTTTTTT CASSFSGGSTGELFF
TRBJ1-2 NA NA TRBV29-1 TGCAGCGTTGAAGCCCCCCCTCTATATGGCTACACCTTC CSVEAPPLYGYTF
TRBJ2-1 few TRBD2 TRBV7-6 TGTGCCAGCAGCTCGGGGGGGTCTCCCCGGCATGAGCAGTTCTTC CASSSGGSPRHEQFF
TRBJ2-7 NA TRBD1 TRBV20-1 TGCAGTGCTAGGTGGGACAGGGGGCTTTACGAGCAGTACTTC CSARWDRGLYEQYF
TRBJ2-1 NA TRBD2 TRBV27 TGTGCCAGCAGGGTCTCGGGACTAGCTTGGCCCAATGAGCAGTTCTTC CASRVSGLAWPNEQFF
TRBJ2-7 NA TRBD1 TRBV15 TGTGCCACCAGCAGAGGCCGGGACAGTTACGAGCAGTACTTC CATSRGRDSYEQYF
TRBJ2-6 few NA TRBV7-6 TGTGCCAGCAGTCCCGAAGCGCTAGGGGCCAACGTCCTGACTTTC CASSPEALGANVLTF
TRBJ1-4 NA NA TRBV4-2 TGTGCCAGCAGCCAAGATTTAGGTAGCACAGGCCTGGGAAAACTGTTTTTT CASSQDLGSTGLGKLFF
TRBJ2-7 few TRBD2 TRBV5-1 TGCGCCAGCAGCTTAAACGGTCGGGAGGGATTCTACGAGCAGTACTTC CASSLNGREGFYEQYF
TRBJ2-3 few NA TRBV24-1 TGTGCCACCAGAGAATCTAGCACAGATACGCAGTATTTT CATRESSTDTQYF
TRBJ2-5 NA NA TRBV11-3 TGTGCCAGCAGCGACCCCAAGGGCCCGAGGCGAGAGACCCAGTACTTC CASSDPKGPRRETQYF
TRBJ2-5 many NA TRBV24-1 TGTGCCACCAGTGCCGCACCGGGACACAGAGCCCAAGAGACCCAGTACTTC CATSAAPGHRAQETQYF
TRBJ1-2 NA TRBD1 TRBV20-1 TGCAGTGCTAGAGCCCAGGACAGGGGGCCTTTGTTTGGCTACACCTTC CSARAQDRGPLFGYTF
TRBJ2-1 few NA TRBV18 TGTGCCAGCTCCCGGGGGACAGCGTCCTACAATGAGCAGTTCTTC CASSRGTASYNEQFF
TRBJ2-5 few NA TRBV7-9 TGTGCCAGTACGGATAGCGGACTGGAGACCCAGTACTTC CASTDSGLETQYF
TRBJ2-1 many TRBD2 TRBV11-2 TGTGCCAGCAGGGGAGCGGGAGCGGCCTACAATGAGCAGTTCTTC CASRGAGAAYNEQFF
TRBJ2-1 few TRBD2 TRBV14 TGTGCCAGCAGCCAAGCGCGACTAGCGGTTAGCTCCTACAATGAGCAGTTCTTC CASSQARLAVSSYNEQFF
TRBJ1-1 few NA TRBV2 TGTGCCAGCATGATACTTGGGAACACTGAAGCTTTCTTT CASMILGNTEAFF
TRBJ2-7 NA NA TRBV4-1 TGCGCCAGCAGCCATTGGGGGTCCGACGAGCAGTACTTC CASSHWGSDEQYF